This TCR beta chain was recovered during a study of technical replicates of blood from a handful of donors. Sequencing used immunoSEQ multiplex PCR; TCRdb keeps in-frame clones, though not all of them. Here the sample spans nearly 80,000 clones, 85% to 95% being singletons. This TCR was sampled from a human donor in good health. The sequencing sample was made of T cells isolated from PBMCs.

CDR3 DNA: TGTGCCAGTAGTAGGCGGGACAGGGACAATCAGCCCCAGCATTTT. Its protein is CASSRRDRDNQPQHF. The chain recombines TRBV19 with TRBJ1-5; 9 bases line up with TRBD1. Germline lookup yields CDR1 LNHDA and CDR2 SQIVND (reference sequence). The CDR3 runs to 15 residues. V trimming: 4 bases; J trimming: 3 bases; junction bases outside the gene matches: 4.